This passage covers 30 T cell receptor beta chains from one sample sequenced in a study of shared clonotypes between healthy human individuals (dated by TCRdb to 2018 to 2020). The method behind the library was the immunoSEQ multiplex PCR assay. TCRdb re-hosts the immuneACCESS table, in-frame sequences only. Its copies lack some clones; in the studies checked, an unresolved V gene accounts for under half of them, and the cause for the rest is not known. The sample has 650,000 to 800,000 clones on record, roughly two thirds of them singletons. The ten most abundant clones make up under 2% of the sample. Sequencing input: memory CD4+ T cells sorted from blood. The cell subset or site label of this sample denotes: CD45RA-negative fraction. These receptors came from a woman aged 25 to 39 in good health.

The CDR3 loop is CAWCQPGTSNEQFF. CDR3 DNA: TGTGCCTGGTGCCAACCTGGGACTAGCAATGAGCAGTTCTTC. The chain joins TRBV30 to TRBJ2-1, with 8 nucleotides matching TRBD2. With V trimmed by 5 bases and J by 6 bases, 9 bases remained unmatched. Germline V gene sequence: CDR1 GTSNPN, CDR2 SVGIG (reference sequence). The CDR3 runs to 14 residues.

The rearrangement uses TRBV6-6 and TRBJ1-5, with 7 positions matching TRBD1. J gave up 8 bases and V 5 bases, and 6 bases lay outside the gene matches. Germline values: CDR1 MNHNY, CDR2 SVGAGI (reference sequence). The CDR3 totals 13 residues. For the CDR3, the DNA is TGTGCCAGCAGTCAAACAGGGGATGAGCCCCAGCATTTT. Translated: CASSQTGDEPQHF.

This clone was seen repeatedly, ten times or more. The CDR3 region is CASSKLTSNYGYTF. For the CDR3, the DNA is TGTGCCAGCAGCAAATTAACTTCTAACTATGGCTACACCTTC. J is TRBJ1-2 and V is TRBV5-8; D ambiguous. The ends were cut back, 4 bases at V and 0 bases at J, with 10 bases in the middle. The CDR3 sequence is 14 residues long. Germline CDR1 reads SGHTS; CDR2 reads YDEGEE.

V usage is TRBV28 and J usage is TRBJ2-3; TRBD1 agrees at 8 bases. This CDR3 spans 15 amino acids. Germline V CDR1 and CDR2: MDHEN, SYDVKM. Trimming removed 1 base from V and 5 bases from J; junction bases left unmatched: 5. CDR3 sequence reads: CASSLSSRGRDTQYF. CDR3 in DNA: TGTGCCAGCAGTTTATCATCCAGGGGGCGAGATACGCAGTATTTT.

As for this clone: This may stem from a read error, because a much larger clone lies one nucleotide away. The V gene is TRBV7-9, the J gene TRBJ2-7; TRBD1 matches at 9 bases. Germline V CDR1 and CDR2: SEHNR, FQNEAQ (reference sequence). V dropped 3 bases and J dropped 1; count of bases not matched to a gene: 1. The CDR3 consists of 14 residues. The CDR3 bases are TGTGCCAGCAGCTTCGGACAGGGGTCCTACGAGCAGTACTTC. Translating gives CASSFGQGSYEQYF.

The chain is built from TRBV11-2 and TRBJ2-2, with 14 positions matching TRBD2. Germline loops: CDR1 SGHAT, CDR2 FQNNGV. Trimming cost V 4 bases and J 0 bases; bases outside gene matches: 4. This CDR3 is 18 amino acids long. The CDR3 loop reads CASSSRLAGGPNTGELFF. CDR3 DNA sequence: TGTGCCAGCAGCTCCAGACTAGCGGGAGGGCCGAACACCGGGGAGCTGTTTTTT.

The chain uses TRBV30 and TRBJ2-6, with TRBD2 identical over 7 bases. The CDR3 contains 17 residues. V gave up 0 bases and J gave up 5 bases; unmatched junction bases: 10. Germline loops: CDR1 GTSNPN, CDR2 SVGIG (reference sequence). As DNA, the CDR3 is TGTGCCTGGAGTGTACGTGGGAGGGCCAATTGGGCCAACGTCCTGACTTTC. Protein product: CAWSVRGRANWANVLTF.

V usage is TRBV5-1 and J usage is TRBJ2-3, with TRBD2 matching over 14 bases. Trimming at V came to 1 base and at J to 3 bases, leaving 13 bases not matched to a gene. Germline V lookup: CDR1 SGHRS, CDR2 YFSETQ. The length of the CDR3 is 20 residues. The CDR3 is CASSLKGFRLAGGPTDTQYF. CDR3 in DNA: TGCGCCAGCAGCTTGAAAGGGTTTCGACTAGCGGGAGGGCCGACAGATACGCAGTATTTT.

The V call is TRBV4-1, the J call TRBJ2-2; perhaps TRBD2 as D (6 bases). The CDR3 has 17 amino acids. Germline V gene sequence: CDR1 MGHRA, CDR2 YSYEKL. Trimming removed 2 bases from V and 5 bases from J, with 18 bases in between. CDR3 in DNA: TGCGCCAGCAGCCAAAGACCTAGCGCCGAAGTGACCGGGGAGCTGTTTTTT. Translation gives CASSQRPSAEVTGELFF.

About this clone: With a much larger clone just one base away, this may be a read error. This sample also contains other DNA sequences that code for the same CDR3. This chain joins TRBV9 and TRBJ2-3; 7 bases match TRBD2. The length of the CDR3 is 16 residues. After removal of 0 bases from V and 2 bases from J, the junction contained 6 bases not matched to a gene. Per the germline V gene, CDR1 is SGDLS and CDR2 is YYNGEE. This CDR3 reads CASSVGGLADTDTQYF. CDR3 sequence (DNA): TGTGCCAGCAGCGTAGGGGGTCTAGCGGACACAGATACGCAGTATTTT.

The chain employs TRBV5-1 and TRBJ2-1; 7 bases are shared with TRBD2. The CDR3 length is 15 residues. CDR1 is SGHRS and CDR2 is YFSETQ in the germline V gene. The junction had 3 bases not matched to a gene; V was cut back by 3 bases and J by 0 bases. DNA for the CDR3: TGCGCCAGCAGCTCACGGACTAGCTCCTACAATGAGCAGTTCTTC. Translated, it gives CASSSRTSSYNEQFF.

This clone has ten or more counts. This rearrangement joins TRBV2 to TRBJ2-7; D might be TRBD1 (5 bases). The V gene lost 8 bases and the J gene lost 4 bases, with 21 bases spanning the gap. Germline V gene sequence: CDR1 SNHLY, CDR2 FYNNEI. The CDR3 totals 15 residues. CDR3 sequence reads: CASGMGQVGRYEQYF. The CDR3 DNA reads as TGTGCCAGCGGAATGGGGCAGGTTGGTAGGTACGAGCAGTACTTC.

In nucleotides, the CDR3 is TGTGCCAGCTCTACGGACAGCTACAATGAGCAGTTCTTC. This sequence encodes CASSTDSYNEQFF. The rearrangement links TRBV18 to TRBJ2-1, with D perhaps TRBD1 (6 bases). The CDR3 contains 13 residues. V was shortened by 6 bases and J by 3 bases, with 9 bases between the two germline ends. In germline, CDR1 is KGHSH, CDR2 LQKENI.

The chain joins TRBV12-5 to TRBJ2-1; the match to TRBD2 covers 13 bases. CDR1 and CDR2 from the germline V gene are LGHNT and FRNRAP. V shed 6 bases, J shed 7 bases, and the junction held 15 bases outside the gene matches. The CDR3 is made up of 18 amino acids. The CDR3 region has the DNA TGTGCTAGTGGCTCGGACCGAAGGGGACTAGCGGGAAGGAATGAGCAGTTCTTC. It yields the protein CASGSDRRGLAGRNEQFF.

This clone was seen only a few times. V gene TRBV19 combines with J gene TRBJ2-2, with D unresolved. The CDR3 runs 15 residues. In germline, CDR1 is LNHDA, CDR2 SQIVND (reference sequence). Trimming took 1 base from V and 5 from J, leaving 11 bases between them. The CDR3: CASSIGAHLTGELFF. Here the CDR3 DNA reads TGTGCCAGTAGTATAGGAGCACACCTTACCGGGGAGCTGTTTTTT. The full variable domain, rest sourced from reference TRBV19 and TRBJ2-2, is DGGITQSPKYLFRKEGQNVTLSCEQNLNHDAMYWYRQDPGQGLRLIYYSQIVNDFQKGDIAEGYSVSREKKESFPLTVTSAQKNPTAFYLCASSIGAHLTGELFFGEGSRLTVL.

The chain recombines TRBV7-7 with TRBJ2-5; TRBD2 might be the D (6 bases). The CDR3 contains 15 residues. Trimming pared 5 bases from V and 3 bases from J, leaving 16 bases between. From germline, CDR1 is SSHAT and CDR2 FNYEAQ (reference sequence). CDR3 DNA sequence: TGTGCCAGCAGCCGCGGGACCTCCACGAAAGAGACCCAGTACTTC. Its protein product is CASSRGTSTKETQYF. The entire variable domain, with the rest obtained from reference TRBV7-7 and TRBJ2-5, is as follows: GAGVSQSPRYKVTKRGQDVTLRCDPISSHATLYWYQQALGQGPEFLTYFNYEAQPDKSGLPSDRFSAERPEGSISTLTIQRTEQRDSAMYRCASSRGTSTKETQYFGPGTRLLVL.

This clone came up a few times. The chain has TRBV19 and TRBJ2-7; TRBD1 or TRBD2 may be the D gene (6 bases each). The V end was cut by 3 bases, the J end by 0 bases, with 12 bases between. Germline CDR1 is LNHDA and CDR2 is SQIVND (reference sequence). The CDR3 is 15 amino acids. The CDR3 reads CASSMGGRSSYEQYF. DNA of the CDR3: TGTGCCAGTAGTATGGGGGGCCGTAGCTCCTACGAGCAGTACTTC.

The genes are TRBV5-4 and TRBJ2-7; possible D gene TRBD1, 5 bases. CDR1 and CDR2 (germline): SGHNT, YYREEE (reference sequence). The CDR3 consists of 16 residues. The V gene lost 4 bases and the J gene lost 6 bases, with 23 bases spanning the gap. CDR3 in DNA: TGTGCCAGCAGCCAATCACTTAGCCTAGGGGCCGGCGAGCAGTACTTC. Protein sequence: CASSQSLSLGAGEQYF.

V usage is TRBV29-1 and J usage is TRBJ2-1; TRBD2 aligns across 9 bases. Trimming removed 6 bases from V and 3 bases from J; junction bases left unmatched: 6. This CDR3 comprises 14 residues. Germline loops: CDR1 SQVTM, CDR2 ANQGSEA. This chain's CDR3 is CSVVAGVVYNEQFF. The CDR3 coding sequence is TGCAGCGTGGTAGCGGGAGTAGTCTACAATGAGCAGTTCTTC.

The chain couples TRBV10-2 to TRBJ2-3; TRBD2 matches at 9 bases. This CDR3 comprises 16 residues. Germline CDR1 is WSHSY and CDR2 is SAAADI. The V gene end was trimmed by 2 bases and the J gene end by 1 base; junction bases not matched to a gene: 4. The CDR3, as DNA: TGCGCCAGCAGTGAGCCTGAGCGGGAGGGCACAGATACGCAGTATTTT. Its protein product is CASSEPEREGTDTQYF.

The chain recombines TRBV16 with TRBJ1-1; D not resolved. Germline CDR1 and CDR2: KGHSY and FQNENV. Trimming shortened V by 3 bases and J by 11 bases, and 13 bases separated the two germline ends. This CDR3 is built from 12 residues. CDR3 sequence reads: CASSHPTTGAFF. DNA of the CDR3: TGTGCCAGCAGCCACCCGACGACGGGGGCTTTCTTT.

This chain joins TRBV2 and TRBJ1-4, with D hard to call. Germline CDR1 SNHLY, CDR2 FYNNEI. With 5 bases removed from V and 0 bases from J, the gap between germline ends came to 7 bases. The CDR3 consists of 14 residues. The CDR3 spells CASSYDATNEKLFF. The CDR3 DNA sequence: TGTGCCAGCAGTTATGATGCAACTAATGAAAAACTGTTTTTT.

This chain uses TRBV25-1 with TRBJ1-1; D may be TRBD1 (5 bases). This CDR3 comprises 15 residues. Trimming stripped 7 bases from V and 2 bases from J, with 17 bases between. Per the germline V gene, CDR1 is MGHDK and CDR2 is SYGVNS. CDR3 nucleotides: TGTGCCAGCACCCAGGGACTATACAGCAACACTGAAGCTTTCTTT. Translated, it gives CASTQGLYSNTEAFF.

The chain combines TRBV7-2 with TRBJ2-7; TRBD2 matches at 11 bases. Germline V lookup: CDR1 SGHTA, CDR2 FQGNSA. The CDR3 is 15 residues long. J was trimmed by 2 bases and V by 5 bases; bases with no gene match: 5. The CDR3 DNA reads as TGTGCCAGCAGCGTGACTAGCGGGGACACCTACGAGCAGTACTTC. The encoded protein is CASSVTSGDTYEQYF.

The chain employs TRBV29-1 and TRBJ1-2; D gene ambiguous. CDR3 length: 12 residues. CDR1 and CDR2 (germline): SQVTM, ANQGSEA. The ends were cut back, 7 bases at V and 3 bases at J, with 12 bases in the middle. The chain's CDR3 is CSEGDPYYGYTF. CDR3 DNA sequence: TGCAGCGAGGGAGACCCTTACTATGGCTACACCTTC.

The chain uses TRBV7-9 and TRBJ1-2; D is ambiguous. This CDR3 contains 14 residues. The germline V gene encodes CDR1 SEHNR and CDR2 FQNEAQ (reference sequence). Trimming removed 3 bases from V and 6 bases from J, with 14 bases in between. The CDR3 region has the DNA TGTGCCAGCAGCTTGAGTAGGAGACGAGATGGCTACACCTTC. Its protein is CASSLSRRRDGYTF.

The chain is built from TRBV5-1 and TRBJ2-3; 15 bases line up with TRBD2. The CDR3 covers 17 residues. After removal of 4 bases from V and 6 bases from J, the junction contained 9 bases not matched to a gene. Per germline, CDR1 SGHRS and CDR2 YFSETQ. The CDR3 sequence: CASSRWTSGRAGDTQYF. The CDR3 nucleotides read TGCGCCAGCAGCCGGTGGACTAGCGGGAGGGCTGGCGATACGCAGTATTTT.

In the case of this clone: A much bigger clone sits one base away, suggesting this may be a read error. The same CDR3 can be traced to other DNA sequences in this sample. The chain carries TRBV5-1 and TRBJ2-1, with 7 bases that match TRBD1. Germline loops: CDR1 SGHRS, CDR2 YFSETQ. After removal of 1 base from V and 3 bases from J, the junction contained 4 bases not matched to a gene. This CDR3 comprises 15 residues. The CDR3: CASSLSSGGYNEQFF. The CDR3 coding sequence is TGCGCCAGCAGCTTGTCGTCAGGGGGCTACAATGAGCAGTTCTTC. Full variable domain (remainder filled in from reference TRBV5-1 and TRBJ2-1): KAGVTQTPRYLIKTRGQQVTLSCSPISGHRSVSWYQQTPGQGLQFLFEYFSETQRNKGNFPGRFSGRQFSNSRSEMNVSTLELGDSALYLCASSLSSGGYNEQFFGPGTRLTVL.

The sample holds a few counts of this clone. The J gene is TRBJ1-2, the V gene TRBV18; no definite D call. Germline-derived CDR1 and CDR2 are KGHSH and LQKENI. The CDR3 has 12 amino acids. Trimming took off 5 bases at V and 4 bases at J, with 8 bases between the two ends. CDR3 in amino acids: CASSSQTYGYTF. The CDR3 DNA is TGTGCCAGCTCATCTCAAACCTATGGCTACACCTTC.

This clone was counted a few times. The chain recombines TRBV5-1 with TRBJ2-7, with a possible D match to TRBD2 (6 bases). The CDR3 consists of 15 residues. The V end was cut by 4 bases, the J end by 3 bases, with 17 bases between. Germline V gene lookup returns CDR1 SGHRS and CDR2 YFSETQ. The CDR3 reads CASSDRTGGYYEQYF. The CDR3 region has the DNA TGCGCCAGCAGCGATCGGACTGGGGGGTACTACGAGCAGTACTTC.